The 14 T cell receptor beta chains below were found in one sample sequenced in a study of T cell changes during pregnancy in multiple sclerosis (dated by TCRdb to between 2017 and 2020). Libraries were prepared through the immunoSEQ multiplex PCR assay. Here the immuneACCESS table is served through TCRdb, limited to in-frame sequences with V and J called. Missing clones are a known gap in these copies; in checked studies unresolved V genes cover under half, and the rest lacks a known reason. The table for this sample lists some 59,000 clones; roughly 88% of them were counted only once. 1% to 1.5% of the sample lies in the top ten. The sample here was peripheral blood, taken in the second trimester of pregnancy. The receptors shown here come from a female donor with multiple sclerosis, enrolled in a pregnancy study.

The chain combines TRBV7-3 with TRBJ2-3; no firm D call. From germline, CDR1 is SGHTA and CDR2 FQGTGA. V lost 2 bases, J lost 9 bases, and 18 bases lay in between. CDR3 length: 15 residues. The CDR3 DNA sequence: TGTGCCAGCAGCTTAGTAGTCCTAACAGCCCGGACGCAGTATTTT. Amino acids: CASSLVVLTARTQYF.

The CDR3 bases are TGCGCCAGCAGCTTTTGGAGCGGAGACACTGAAGCTTTCTTT. The encoded protein is CASSFWSGDTEAFF. The J gene is TRBJ1-1, the V gene TRBV5-1; the D is unclear. Germline lookup yields CDR1 SGHRS and CDR2 YFSETQ. V was shortened by 2 bases and J by 3 bases, with 11 bases between the two germline ends. The CDR3 runs 14 residues.

The chain uses TRBV29-1 and TRBJ2-7; perhaps TRBD1 as D (5 bases). Per the germline V gene, CDR1 is SQVTM and CDR2 is ANQGSEA. V lost 6 bases, J lost 2 bases, and 14 bases lay in between. This CDR3 is 13 amino acids long. Written as DNA, the CDR3 is TGCAGCGTCCCAGGGAAAGTAACCTACGAGCAGTACTTC. It codes for CSVPGKVTYEQYF.

The V gene is TRBV28, the J gene TRBJ1-2, with TRBD1 as a possible D gene (6 bases). The CDR3 covers 14 residues. CDR1 and CDR2 from the germline V gene are MDHEN and SYDVKM. Trimming shortened V by 6 bases and J by 1 base, and 12 bases separated the two germline ends. The CDR3 sequence: CASRGAGDNYGYTF. For the CDR3, the DNA is TGTGCCAGCAGGGGGGCAGGGGATAACTATGGCTACACCTTC.

The J gene is TRBJ2-3, the V gene TRBV4-3; 12 bases are shared with TRBD2. Trimming cost V 3 bases and J 3 bases; bases outside gene matches: 1. The germline V gene encodes CDR1 LGHNA and CDR2 YSLEER. The CDR3 runs to 15 residues. The CDR3 loop is CASSHGTSGTDTQYF. The CDR3 DNA reads as TGCGCCAGCAGCCACGGGACTAGCGGGACAGATACGCAGTATTTT.

The chain recombines TRBV19 with TRBJ1-3; D remains ambiguous. Germline V gives CDR1 LNHDA, CDR2 SQIVND (reference sequence). V lost 8 bases and J lost 0, with 8 bases in between. The CDR3 totals 13 residues. The chain's CDR3 is CASGTSSGNTIYF. The CDR3, as DNA: TGTGCCAGTGGTACCAGCTCTGGAAACACCATATATTTT.

The chain joins TRBV7-8 to TRBJ2-4, with TRBD1 matching over 12 bases. The V gene end was trimmed by 1 base and the J gene end by 0 bases; junction bases not matched to a gene: 13. Germline CDR1 reads SGHVS; CDR2 reads FQNEAQ. CDR3 size: 21 residues. The CDR3 nucleotides read TGTGCCAGCAGCTTAGGGATTACCGGGACAGGGGGCCGGCTAGCCAAAAACATTCAGTACTTC. Protein sequence: CASSLGITGTGGRLAKNIQYF.

The CDR3 coding sequence is TGTGCCAGCAGCCGAGCGGATGGGACACTCTTCAAAAACATTCAGTACTTC. Its protein is CASSRADGTLFKNIQYF. The genes are TRBV11-1 and TRBJ2-4; a possible D gene is TRBD1 (6 bases). V was cut by 5 bases and J by 3 bases, with 20 bases left in between. CDR1 is SGHAT and CDR2 is FQDESV in the germline V gene (reference sequence). The CDR3 is 17 residues long. Together with reference TRBV11-1 and TRBJ2-4, the CDR3 gives the full variable domain: EAEVAQSPRYKITEKSQAVAFWCDPISGHATLYWYRQILGQGPELLVQFQDESVVDDSQLPKDRFSAERLKGVDSTLKIQPAELGDSAMYLCASSRADGTLFKNIQYFGAGTRLSVL.

This chain connects TRBV9 to TRBJ2-7; 8 nucleotides align to TRBD2. After removal of 0 bases from V and 3 bases from J, the junction contained 2 bases not matched to a gene. The CDR3 has 14 residues. Germline CDR1 SGDLS, CDR2 YYNGEE. The chain's CDR3 is CASSVGSGGYEQYF. The CDR3 coding sequence is TGTGCCAGCAGCGTAGGGAGCGGGGGCTACGAGCAGTACTTC.

The chain combines TRBV6-5 with TRBJ2-7; 7 bases agree with TRBD1. Germline loops: CDR1 MNHEY, CDR2 SVGAGI. V shed 4 bases and J 5 bases; nucleotides not matched to a gene: 8. The CDR3 runs to 14 residues. CDR3 DNA sequence: TGTGCCAGCAGTTTATCTCGAGGGGGCCACGAGCAGTACTTC. Translating it yields CASSLSRGGHEQYF.

The V gene is TRBV18, the J gene TRBJ2-3, with D possibly matching TRBD1 (5 bases). The germline V gene has CDR1 KGHSH and CDR2 LQKENI. This CDR3 is 17 amino acids long. V was cut by 4 bases and J by 5 bases, with 22 bases left in between. This CDR3 reads CASSLPGSTQLIDTQYF. In nucleotides, the CDR3 is TGTGCCAGCTCACTCCCAGGGTCCACACAGTTAATAGATACGCAGTATTTT.

As regards this clone: Other nucleotide sequences from this sample produce the same CDR3. The V and J genes are TRBV2 and TRBJ2-7; possibly TRBD1 for D (6 bases). Trimming removed 6 bases from V and 1 base from J, with 7 bases in between. Germline CDR1 SNHLY, CDR2 FYNNEI. This CDR3 is built from 12 residues. The CDR3 DNA reads as TGTGCCAGCAGCGGACAGTCCTACGAGCAGTACTTC. As protein: CASSGQSYEQYF. Full variable domain (rest looked up from reference TRBV2 and TRBJ2-7): EPEVTQTPSHQVTQMGQEVILRCVPISNHLYFYWYRQILGQKVEFLVSFYNNEISEKSEIFDDQFSVERPDGSNFTLKIRSTKLEDSAMYFCASSGQSYEQYFGPGTRLTVT.

This rearrangement joins TRBV11-3 to TRBJ2-1, with 8 bases aligning to TRBD2. The CDR3 contains 18 residues. The junction had 11 bases not matched to a gene; V was cut back by 0 bases and J by 4 bases. The germline CDR1 and CDR2 sequences are SGHNT and YENEEA. CDR3 protein: CASSLDQRRGGLYNEQFF. The DNA for the CDR3 is TGTGCCAGCAGCTTAGATCAGCGACGGGGGGGACTATACAATGAGCAGTTCTTC.

This chain joins TRBV7-3 and TRBJ2-5; 8 nucleotides align to TRBD2. Germline CDR1 reads SGHTA; CDR2 reads FQGTGA. The CDR3 contains 13 residues. V lost 4 bases, J lost 5 bases, and 3 bases stayed unmatched. CDR3 residues: CASSSRGGETQYF. As DNA, the CDR3 is TGTGCCAGCAGCTCTCGGGGGGGGGAGACCCAGTACTTC.